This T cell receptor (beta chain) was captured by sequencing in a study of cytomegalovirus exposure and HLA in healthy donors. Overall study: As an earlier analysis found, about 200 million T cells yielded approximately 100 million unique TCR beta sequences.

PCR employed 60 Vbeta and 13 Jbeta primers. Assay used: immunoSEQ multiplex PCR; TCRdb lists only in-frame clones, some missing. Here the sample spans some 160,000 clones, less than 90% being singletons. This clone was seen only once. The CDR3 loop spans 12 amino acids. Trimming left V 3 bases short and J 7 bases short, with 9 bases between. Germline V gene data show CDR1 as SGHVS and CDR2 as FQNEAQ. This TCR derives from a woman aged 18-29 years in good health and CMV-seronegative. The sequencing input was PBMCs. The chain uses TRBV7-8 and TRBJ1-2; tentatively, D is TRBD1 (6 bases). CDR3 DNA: TGTGCCAGCAGCTTCGGGGGGGCTGGCTACACCTTC. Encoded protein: CASSFGGAGYTF.